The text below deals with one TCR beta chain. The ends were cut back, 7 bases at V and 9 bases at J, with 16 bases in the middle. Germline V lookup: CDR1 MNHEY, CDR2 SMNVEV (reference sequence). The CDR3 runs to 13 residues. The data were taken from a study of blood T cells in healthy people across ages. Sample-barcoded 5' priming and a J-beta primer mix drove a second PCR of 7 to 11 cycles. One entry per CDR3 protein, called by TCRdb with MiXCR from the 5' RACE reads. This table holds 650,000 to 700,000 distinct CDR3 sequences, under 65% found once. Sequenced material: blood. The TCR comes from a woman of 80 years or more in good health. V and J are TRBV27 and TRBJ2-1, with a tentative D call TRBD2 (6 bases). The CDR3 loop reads CASNPAFGGEQFF. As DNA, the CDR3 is TGTGCCAGCAATCCGGCCTTCGGGGGTGAGCAGTTCTTC.